Following are 22 T cell receptor beta chains from one sample sequenced in a study of T cell repertoires in cytomegalovirus infection. TCRdb analysed the reads with MiXCR anew, one entry per CDR3 protein. The sample has roughly 100,000 distinct CDR3 sequences, approximately 16% seen once; the top ten hold around 8.5%. Sequencing was performed on PBMCs. The receptors originated from a human donor in good health (CMV status not recorded). Some clones in this sample may be carry-over from other donors' samples.

The table lists this clonotype with many counts. The gene calls are TRBV5-6 and TRBJ1-1; possibly TRBD1 for D (5 bases). CDR3 length equals 15 residues. In germline, CDR1 is SGHDT, CDR2 YYEEEE. V was trimmed by 4 bases and J by 0 bases, leaving 13 bases between them. This CDR3 reads CASSPDAGLNTEAFF. CDR3 nucleotide sequence: TGTGCCAGCAGCCCTGACGCAGGGTTGAACACTGAAGCTTTCTTT.

As for this clonotype: This sequence may be a read error, since a much larger clone differs from it by one base. This chain connects TRBV7-3 to TRBJ1-2; TRBD1 agrees at 8 bases. CDR3 length: 16 amino acids. V shed 5 bases and J 4 bases; nucleotides not matched to a gene: 12. Germline CDR1 and CDR2: SGHTA and FQGTGA. The CDR3 nucleotides read TGTGCCAGCAGCCCGAGGACAGGGAAGTGGTTCTATGGCTACACCTTC. This codes for CASSPRTGKWFYGYTF.

This clonotype has ten or more counts. The CDR3 DNA is TGTGCCAGCAGCTCGGGACAGGGCGAAGGCTACACCTTC. Protein product: CASSSGQGEGYTF. This chain connects TRBV7-2 to TRBJ1-2, with TRBD1 matching over 9 bases. Trimming took 4 bases from V and 8 from J; bases not matched to a gene: 5. The germline gives CDR1 SGHTA, CDR2 FQGNSA. This CDR3 spans 13 amino acids.

This clonotype was detected a few times. The chain carries TRBV19 and TRBJ2-7; D might be TRBD1 (5 bases). From germline, CDR1 is LNHDA and CDR2 SQIVND (reference sequence). The CDR3 is made up of 13 amino acids. Trimming removed 6 bases from V and 3 bases from J, with 12 bases in between. The CDR3 DNA sequence: TGTGCCAGTAGGACCTTAGGGGACTACGAGCAGTACTTC. This encodes CASRTLGDYEQYF.

This clonotype was observed at least ten times. The V call is TRBV19, the J call TRBJ2-3, with 9 bases matching TRBD2. The ends lost 3 bases at V and 6 bases at J; junction bases unmatched: 7. This CDR3 is 15 amino acids long. The germline V gene encodes CDR1 LNHDA and CDR2 SQIVND (reference sequence). The CDR3, as DNA: TGTGCCAGTAGTATCGCGGGGGGGCCATGGGATACGCAGTATTTT. Amino acid sequence: CASSIAGGPWDTQYF.

The chain joins TRBV6-6 to TRBJ1-1; weak D call: TRBD1 (5 bases). The germline CDR1 and CDR2 sequences are MNHNY and SVGAGI (reference sequence). Trimming left V 2 bases short and J 1 base short, with 14 bases between. The CDR3 is 16 amino acids. As DNA, the CDR3 is TGTGCCAGCAGTTACCCAACCGGGACGGAGAACACTGAAGCTTTCTTT. Amino acid sequence: CASSYPTGTENTEAFF.

This clonotype was recorded many times. The chain employs TRBV7-2 and TRBJ2-5; maybe TRBD1 (6 bases). With 5 bases removed from V and 2 bases from J, the gap between germline ends came to 6 bases. Germline V CDR1 and CDR2: SGHTA, FQGNSA. The CDR3 totals 12 residues. As DNA, the CDR3 is TGTGCCAGCAGCAGGGGGCAAGAGACCCAGTACTTC. Its protein is CASSRGQETQYF.

This clonotype has at least ten counts. The chain joins TRBV7-2 to TRBJ1-5; 7 nucleotides line up with TRBD1. V trimming: 2 bases; J trimming: 6 bases; junction bases outside the gene matches: 7. This CDR3 comprises 15 residues. Germline V gene data show CDR1 as SGHTA and CDR2 as FQGNSA. CDR3 protein: CASSLLEGAGQPQHF. In nucleotides, the CDR3 is TGTGCCAGCAGCTTACTCGAGGGGGCTGGTCAGCCCCAGCATTTT.

The sample holds many counts of this clonotype. This chain uses TRBV7-2 with TRBJ1-5, with no clear D. Germline V gene data show CDR1 as SGHTA and CDR2 as FQGNSA. The length of the CDR3 is 15 residues. Trimming took 2 bases from V and 3 from J, leaving 11 bases between them. This CDR3 reads CASSLFWGNNQPQHF. For the CDR3, the DNA is TGTGCCAGCAGCTTATTCTGGGGTAACAATCAGCCCCAGCATTTT.

The V gene is TRBV7-4, the J gene TRBJ2-1; D is possibly TRBD2 (6 bases). CDR1 is SGHVT and CDR2 is SQSDAQ in the germline V gene. The CDR3 sequence is 17 residues long. V lost 5 bases and J lost 7, with 24 bases in between. The CDR3: CASSPRDAGSLLNEQFF. In nucleotides, the CDR3 is TGTGCCAGCAGCCCCCGCGATGCGGGGTCTCTGTTAAATGAGCAGTTCTTC.

V and J are TRBV11-2 and TRBJ2-2; TRBD2 agrees at 11 bases. Germline trimming cut 3 bases from V and 4 bases from J; bases unmatched to any gene: 4. CDR1 is SGHAT, CDR2 FQNNGV, per germline. The CDR3 runs to 16 residues. CDR3 protein: CASSLTSGDITGELFF. CDR3 DNA: TGTGCCAGCAGCTTGACTAGCGGGGATATCACCGGGGAGCTGTTTTTT.

V usage is TRBV28 and J usage is TRBJ1-3; 7 positions match TRBD1. Trimming at V came to 5 bases and at J to 2 bases, leaving 9 bases not matched to a gene. Germline CDR1 MDHEN, CDR2 SYDVKM. This CDR3 has 16 residues. In DNA form, the CDR3 reads TGTGCCAGCAGTCCGCTCCTTCAGGGGGCTGGAAACACCATATATTTT. Its translation is CASSPLLQGAGNTIYF.

This clonotype was picked up many times. The chain recombines TRBV6-2 or TRBV6-3 with TRBJ1-5, with unresolved D. Per germline, CDR1 MNHEY and CDR2 SVGEGT. Trimming took off 2 bases at V and 7 bases at J, with 15 bases between the two ends. This CDR3 has 15 residues. The CDR3 spells CASSYVAGKGQPQHF. The CDR3 region has the DNA TGTGCCAGCAGTTACGTCGCCGGGAAAGGGCAGCCCCAGCATTTT.

This clonotype was seen repeatedly, ten times or more. This CDR3 reads CASLDRDRLTTGELFF. For the CDR3, the DNA is TGTGCCAGCCTCGACCGGGACAGACTAACCACCGGGGAGCTGTTTTTT. The gene calls are TRBV7-2 and TRBJ2-2, with 7 bases fitting TRBD1. Trimming removed 8 bases from V and 4 bases from J; junction bases left unmatched: 13. This CDR3 spans 16 amino acids. In germline, CDR1 is SGHTA, CDR2 FQGNSA.

The chain has TRBV14 and TRBJ1-4; 12 bases agree with TRBD1. Germline V gene data show CDR1 as SGHDN and CDR2 as FVKESK. The ends lost 5 bases at V and 6 bases at J; junction bases unmatched: 1. The CDR3 totals 14 residues. For the CDR3, the DNA is TGTGCCAGCAGCAGGGACAGGGGGCATGAAAAACTGTTTTTT. It specifies CASSRDRGHEKLFF.

The sample holds many counts of this clonotype. The V gene is TRBV7-2, the J gene TRBJ1-1, with no clear D. V was clipped by 1 base and J by 2 bases, with 11 bases between them. The CDR3 runs to 15 residues. The germline V gene has CDR1 SGHTA and CDR2 FQGNSA. The CDR3 sequence is CASSLVPASNTEAFF. The CDR3 nucleotides are TGTGCCAGCAGCTTAGTGCCCGCTAGCAACACTGAAGCTTTCTTT. The full variable domain, rest sourced from reference TRBV7-2 and TRBJ1-1, is GAGVSQSPSNKVTEKGKDVELRCDPISGHTALYWYRQSLGQGLEFLIYFQGNSAPDKSGLPSDRFSAERTGGSVSTLTIQRTQQEDSAVYLCASSLVPASNTEAFFGQGTRLTVV.

This clonotype appeared many times. The V gene is TRBV28, the J gene TRBJ2-1, with TRBD2 identical over 13 bases. V shed 10 bases, J shed 5 bases, and the junction held 5 bases outside the gene matches. The CDR3 sequence is 14 residues long. Germline CDR1 MDHEN, CDR2 SYDVKM. CDR3 coding DNA: TGTGCCATCTCAGGGACTAGCGGGGACAATGAGCAGTTCTTC. Protein: CAISGTSGDNEQFF.

This sequence joins TRBV12-5 and TRBJ2-3; the match to TRBD2 covers 11 bases. The J segment lost 12 bases and the V segment lost 4 bases, leaving 3 bases of the junction unmatched. This CDR3 is 12 amino acids long. Germline CDR1 and CDR2: LGHNT and FRNRAP. The CDR3 DNA reads TGTGCTAGTGGTTCTACTAGCGGGAGACAGTATTTT. The encoded protein is CASGSTSGRQYF. The full variable domain, with the rest looked up from reference TRBV12-5 and TRBJ2-3, is DARVTQTPRHKVTEMGQEVTMRCQPILGHNTVFWYRQTMMQGLELLAYFRNRAPLDDSGMPKDRFSAEMPDATLATLKIQPSEPRDSAVYFCASGSTSGRQYFGPGTRLTVL.

The chain is built from TRBV28 and TRBJ2-1; 10 bases align to TRBD2. CDR1 MDHEN and CDR2 SYDVKM come from the germline V gene. CDR3 length: 20 residues. V lost 3 bases, J lost 5 bases, and 19 bases stayed unmatched. In DNA form, the CDR3 reads TGTGCCAGCAGTTTTATACAGGATCACGCCAGCGGGGGGGCCGACAATGAGCAGTTCTTC. It codes for CASSFIQDHASGGADNEQFF. The full variable domain, its missing parts supplied by reference TRBV28 and TRBJ2-1, is DVKVTQSSRYLVKRTGEKVFLECVQDMDHENMFWYRQDPGLGLRLIYFSYDVKMKEKGDIPEGYSVSREKKERFSLILESASTNQTSMYLCASSFIQDHASGGADNEQFFGPGTRLTVL.

Many counts were recorded for this clonotype. The chain combines TRBV11-3 with TRBJ2-5, with a tentative D call TRBD2 (5 bases). In germline, CDR1 is SGHNT, CDR2 YENEEA. V was trimmed by 5 bases and J by 4 bases, leaving 11 bases between them. This CDR3 has 13 amino acids. CDR3 coding DNA: TGTGCCAGCAGCCCCCCGGGATCAGAGACCCAGTACTTC. It encodes CASSPPGSETQYF.

This clonotype was recorded a few times. In nucleotides, the CDR3 is TGTGCCAGCAGCTTGGATGGCGGGTCCGGGGATACGCAGTATTTT. It is translated as CASSLDGGSGDTQYF. The rearrangement joins TRBV5-4 to TRBJ2-3; D possibly corresponds to TRBD2 (5 bases). V gave up 0 bases and J gave up 6 bases, with 14 bases separating them. The germline V gene encodes CDR1 SGHNT and CDR2 YYREEE (reference sequence). This CDR3 comprises 15 residues. The variable domain in full, completed from reference TRBV5-4 and TRBJ2-3, reads ETGVTQSPTHLIKTRGQQVTLRCSSQSGHNTVSWYQQALGQGPQFIFQYYREEENGRGNFPPRFSGLQFPNYSSELNVNALELDDSALYLCASSLDGGSGDTQYFGPGTRLTVL.

The rearrangement links TRBV6-2 or TRBV6-3 to TRBJ2-2, with D perhaps matching TRBD1 (6 bases). V gave up 5 bases and J gave up 1 base, with 14 bases separating them. The germline V gene has CDR1 MNHEY and CDR2 SVGEGT. This CDR3 region has 16 residues. CDR3 in amino acids: CASSPRQTGNTGELFF. The CDR3 nucleotides are TGTGCCAGCAGTCCACGCCAGACAGGGAACACCGGGGAGCTGTTTTTT.